A selection of T cell receptor beta chains follows, all from one sample in a study of blood T cells in healthy people across ages. TCRdb reanalysed the 5' RACE reads using MiXCR and keeps one entry per CDR3 protein. The table includes roughly 800,000 distinct CDR3 sequences, approximately 35% detected once. Sequencing was done on a sample of blood. Source of these receptors: a man younger than 35 in good health. CDR3s include the opening cysteine and the closing phenylalanine or tryptophan. D genes are given only for firm matches. Some rows have no size entry. The others give once, few or many, or a class for an expanded clone.

clone_size	v_call	j_call	d_call	cdr3_aa	cdr3_nt
few	TRBV7-3	TRBJ2-5	TRBD1	CASSLIGDSQETQYF	TGTGCCAGCAGCTTAATTGGGGACAGTCAAGAGACCCAGTACTTC
.	TRBV19	TRBJ1-3	.	CASTDAGNTIYF	TGTGCCAGTACTGACGCTGGAAACACCATATATTTT
.	TRBV6-4	TRBJ2-3	TRBD2	CASSETSGGVDTQYF	TGTGCCAGCAGTGAAACTAGCGGGGGCGTAGATACGCAGTATTTT
.	TRBV20-1	TRBJ2-3	TRBD2	CSAATSGEIGVQYF	TGCAGTGCGGCGACTAGCGGGGAGATAGGTGTGCAGTATTTT
.	TRBV9	TRBJ2-3	.	CASSPTGRLNPDTQYF	TGTGCCAGCAGCCCCACCGGCCGCCTAAATCCCGATACGCAGTATTTT
.	TRBV6-6	TRBJ2-3	TRBD1	CASRPEQGAILTDTQYF	TGTGCCAGCAGGCCCGAACAGGGGGCAATCCTCACAGATACGCAGTATTTT
few	TRBV4-3	TRBJ2-1	.	CASSQDPRVPYNEQFF	TGCGCCAGCAGCCAAGATCCCAGGGTCCCCTACAATGAGCAGTTCTTC
.	TRBV10-3	TRBJ2-7	.	CAISNTGGLLLNEQYF	TGTGCCATCAGCAACACCGGGGGGCTCCTTTTAAATGAGCAGTACTTC
.	TRBV5-6	TRBJ1-2	.	CASSPNIDYTF	TGTGCCAGCAGCCCGAATATTGACTACACCTTC
.	TRBV20-1	TRBJ1-5	TRBD1	CSAGTGGRIRRPQHF	TGCAGTGCTGGAACAGGGGGAAGAATCCGTAGGCCCCAGCATTTT
.	TRBV5-1	TRBJ2-7	TRBD1	CASKGQGYEQYF	TGCGCCAGCAAGGGACAGGGGTACGAGCAGTACTTC
many	TRBV2	TRBJ1-1	TRBD1	CASSGQGATTEAFF	TGTGCCAGTTCGGGACAGGGAGCAACTACTGAAGCTTTCTTT
few	TRBV14	TRBJ2-5	TRBD1	CASSQDRVLAGGMETQYF	TGTGCCAGCAGCCAAGATCGAGTCCTGGCAGGGGGCATGGAGACCCAGTACTTC
.	TRBV9	TRBJ2-1	.	CASSVGTEVSYNEQFF	TGTGCCAGCAGCGTAGGAACAGAAGTCTCCTACAATGAGCAGTTCTTC
many	TRBV12-3/TRBV12-4	TRBJ2-3	.	CASSFLGADTQYF	TGTGCCAGCAGTTTCTTGGGGGCAGATACGCAGTATTTT
.	TRBV7-9	TRBJ2-2	.	CASSHPNYANTGELFF	TGTGCCAGCAGCCACCCCAATTACGCGAACACCGGGGAGCTGTTTTTT
.	TRBV20-1	TRBJ1-2	TRBD1	CSAHRGATGYTF	TGCAGTGCTCACAGGGGGGCGACTGGCTACACCTTC
many	TRBV7-3	TRBJ2-3	TRBD1	CASSGTGGTDTQYF	TGTGCCAGCAGCGGGACAGGGGGCACAGATACGCAGTATTTT
many	TRBV2	TRBJ1-2	.	CASSSDRFDASYTF	TGTGCCAGCAGTAGCGACAGGTTCGATGCGTCATACACCTTC
few	TRBV4-3	TRBJ1-4	.	CASSQDGGQTNEKLFF	TGCGCCAGCAGCCAAGATGGCGGACAGACTAATGAAAAACTGTTTTTT
.	TRBV3-1	TRBJ1-4	TRBD1	CASSRQGMGEKLFF	TGTGCCAGCAGCCGACAGGGAATGGGAGAAAAACTGTTTTTT
.	TRBV5-1	TRBJ2-5	.	CASSPQGTPQETQYF	TGCGCCAGCAGCCCTCAGGGGACACCCCAAGAGACCCAGTACTTC
.	TRBV19	TRBJ1-2	.	CASSLPHLDGYTF	TGTGCCAGTAGTTTACCCCATTTGGATGGCTACACCTTC
.	TRBV19	TRBJ2-3	TRBD1	CASNLSPGQGSGDTQYF	TGTGCCAGTAACCTATCCCCGGGACAGGGGTCAGGAGATACGCAGTATTTT
.	TRBV15	TRBJ2-7	.	CATSREQFSYEQYF	TGTGCCACCAGCAGAGAACAGTTCTCCTACGAGCAGTACTTC
.	TRBV7-9	TRBJ2-2	TRBD2	CASSGNGGTGELFF	TGTGCCAGCAGCGGGAACGGGGGGACCGGGGAGCTGTTTTTT
few	TRBV4-2	TRBJ1-1	.	CASSQDFGLTRVGIQRTEAFF	TGTGCCAGCAGCCAAGATTTTGGTCTTACACGCGTCGGGATTCAACGCACTGAAGCTTTCTTT
few	TRBV20-1	TRBJ2-5	.	CSADPTGETQYF	TGCAGTGCTGACCCAACTGGGGAGACCCAGTACTTC
.	TRBV28	TRBJ2-1	TRBD2	CASSLSGARDNEQFF	TGTGCCAGCAGTTTAAGCGGGGCCCGGGACAATGAGCAGTTCTTC
.	TRBV9	TRBJ2-3	.	CASSVLGHTTDTQYF	TGTGCCAGCAGCGTATTGGGACACACCACAGATACGCAGTATTTT
few	TRBV9	TRBJ2-6	.	CASSALGGGVIGANVLTF	TGTGCCAGCAGCGCCCTAGGGGGAGGAGTAATAGGGGCCAACGTCCTGACTTTC
many	TRBV5-5	TRBJ2-7	.	CASSFQGYEQYF	TGTGCCAGCAGCTTTCAGGGGTACGAGCAGTACTTC
.	TRBV5-1	TRBJ2-5	TRBD2	CASSSSLAAQGTQYF	TGCGCCAGCAGCTCCTCACTAGCGGCCCAAGGGACCCAGTACTTC
many	TRBV10-3	TRBJ2-3	TRBD1	CAISEGTGKADTQYF	TGTGCCATCAGTGAGGGGACAGGGAAGGCAGATACGCAGTATTTT
many	TRBV28	TRBJ2-1	.	CASSPPHEPLQFF	TGTGCCAGCAGTCCCCCCCATGAGCCCCTGCAGTTCTTC
.	TRBV20-1	TRBJ1-5	.	CSARGDGISRNQPQHF	TGCAGTGCTAGGGGCGATGGGATCTCCCGAAATCAGCCCCAGCATTTT
few	TRBV12-3/TRBV12-4	TRBJ1-1	.	CASSLGENPAFF	TGTGCCAGCAGTTTAGGGGAGAACCCAGCTTTCTTT
once	TRBV5-1	TRBJ1-4	.	CASSVQAGDEKLFF	TGCGCCAGCAGCGTGCAAGCAGGGGATGAAAAACTGTTTTTT
.	TRBV6-6	TRBJ1-5	TRBD1	CASSFNRGLSNQPQHF	TGTGCCAGCAGCTTTAACAGGGGGCTGAGCAATCAGCCCCAGCATTTT
few	TRBV27	TRBJ2-5	TRBD2	CASSLPLADYNEQYF	TGTGCCAGCAGTTTACCCCTAGCGGACTACAATGAGCAGTACTTC
.	TRBV6-6	TRBJ2-4	.	CASSYFGQKKNIQYF	TGTGCCAGCAGTTACTTCGGACAGAAAAAAAACATTCAGTACTTC
few	TRBV6-5	TRBJ2-4	.	CASSYSGQSNIQYF	TGTGCCAGCAGTTACAGTGGACAGTCAAACATTCAGTACTTC
.	TRBV7-3	TRBJ2-1	.	CASSAIPYRRNSYEQFF	TGTGCCAGCAGCGCTATTCCATACAGGAGGAACTCCTACGAGCAGTTCTTC
.	TRBV5-6	TRBJ2-1	.	CASSLTEDEQFF	TGTGCCAGCAGCTTGACCGAGGATGAGCAGTTCTTC
.	TRBV5-1	TRBJ2-3	.	CASSPRPVGTDTQYF	TGCGCCAGCAGCCCCCGCCCTGTGGGCACAGATACGCAGTATTTT
.	TRBV12-3/TRBV12-4	TRBJ1-1	.	CASSVAGWSTEAFF	TGTGCCAGCAGTGTAGCCGGATGGAGCACTGAAGCTTTCTTT
.	TRBV24-1	TRBJ2-2	.	CATSDTLPGELFF	TGTGCCACCAGTGATACCCTGCCCGGGGAGCTGTTTTTT
few	TRBV4-1	TRBJ1-4	.	CASSQPRGKLFF	TGCGCCAGCAGCCAACCGAGAGGAAAACTGTTTTTT
.	TRBV29-1	TRBJ2-3	.	CSVERGDAVGSPDTQYF	TGCAGCGTTGAAAGGGGAGACGCAGTTGGGTCCCCAGATACGCAGTATTTT
.	TRBV14	TRBJ2-1	.	CASSQDRGGAQFF	TGTGCCAGCAGCCAAGACAGGGGAGGTGCGCAGTTCTTC
once	TRBV10-3	TRBJ2-5	.	CTISLRTQETQYF	TGTACCATCAGTCTCCGGACCCAAGAGACCCAGTACTTC
.	TRBV6-2/TRBV6-3	TRBJ2-7	TRBD2	CASVTRGRSYEQYF	TGCGCCAGCGTGACGCGGGGGAGAAGCTACGAGCAGTACTTC
few	TRBV13	TRBJ2-3	TRBD1	CASSLAGTGRDTQYF	TGTGCCAGCAGCTTGGCCGGGACAGGGAGAGATACGCAGTATTTT
many	TRBV28	TRBJ2-5	TRBD2	CASSFLAGGGETQYF	TGTGCCAGCAGTTTTTTAGCGGGGGGTGGTGAGACCCAGTACTTC
once	TRBV6-5	TRBJ2-5	.	CASSYATGQQETQYF	TGTGCCAGCAGTTACGCGACAGGACAGCAAGAGACCCAGTACTTC
few	TRBV4-1	TRBJ1-6	.	CASSQGLSYNSPLHF	TGCGCCAGCAGCCAGGGACTCTCCTATAATTCACCCCTCCACTTT
many	TRBV29-1	TRBJ1-2	.	CSAPGGNYGYTF	TGCAGCGCCCCGGGTGGGAACTATGGCTACACCTTC
.	TRBV12-3/TRBV12-4	TRBJ1-2	.	CASYHADGYTF	TGTGCCAGCTACCATGCGGATGGCTACACCTTC
.	TRBV20-1	TRBJ2-7	.	CSARARRVSYEQYF	TGCAGTGCTAGAGCTCGGCGGGTCTCCTACGAGCAGTACTTC